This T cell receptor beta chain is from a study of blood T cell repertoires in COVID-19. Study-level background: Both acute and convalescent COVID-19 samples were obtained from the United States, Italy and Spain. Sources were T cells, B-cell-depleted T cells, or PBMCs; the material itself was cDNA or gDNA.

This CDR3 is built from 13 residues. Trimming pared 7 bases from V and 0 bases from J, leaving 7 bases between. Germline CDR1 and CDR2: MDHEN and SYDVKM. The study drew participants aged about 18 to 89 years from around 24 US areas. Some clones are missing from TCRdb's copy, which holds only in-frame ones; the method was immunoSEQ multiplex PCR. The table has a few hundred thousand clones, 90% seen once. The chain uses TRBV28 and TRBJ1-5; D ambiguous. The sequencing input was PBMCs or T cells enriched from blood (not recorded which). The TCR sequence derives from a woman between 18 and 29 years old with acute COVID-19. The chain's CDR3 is CASTKISNQPQHF. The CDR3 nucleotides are TGTGCCAGCACTAAAATTAGCAATCAGCCCCAGCATTTT.